This is a list of T cell receptor beta chains from one sample in a study of T cells in Graves' hyperthyroidism and ophthalmopathy. TCRdb itself ran the multiplex PCR reads through MiXCR, one entry per CDR3 protein. The sample lists just under 750,000 distinct CDR3 sequences; 35% were seen once. The material sequenced was blood. The receptor set was obtained from a woman between 40 and 50 years old with Graves' hyperthyroidism. CDR3s include the opening cysteine and the closing phenylalanine or tryptophan. Each record gives: D gene, V gene, J gene, clone size, CDR3 protein, CDR3 DNA. D genes are given only for firm matches. Size values are once, few and many counts, or a class for expanded clones, and some rows have none.

d_call: -; v_call: TRBV6-5; j_call: TRBJ2-7; clone_size: -; cdr3_aa: CASSFMSTGRENEQYF; cdr3_nt: TGTGCCAGCAGTTTTATGTCTACCGGCCGTGAGAACGAGCAGTACTTC
d_call: -; v_call: TRBV24-1; j_call: TRBJ1-2; clone_size: few; cdr3_aa: CATSESRCGGGYTF; cdr3_nt: TGTGCCACCAGTGAAAGCCGGTGCGGCGGTGGCTACACCTTC
d_call: -; v_call: TRBV7-9; j_call: TRBJ2-3; clone_size: -; cdr3_aa: CASSLEVGSTDTQYF; cdr3_nt: TGTGCCAGCAGCTTGGAGGTGGGCTCCACAGATACGCAGTATTTT
d_call: -; v_call: TRBV10-1; j_call: TRBJ2-1; clone_size: -; cdr3_aa: CASSGGASYNEQFF; cdr3_nt: TGCGCCAGCAGTGGCGGGGCCTCCTACAATGAGCAGTTCTTC
d_call: -; v_call: TRBV10-3; j_call: TRBJ1-6; clone_size: -; cdr3_aa: CAISYFGGSSYNSPLHF; cdr3_nt: TGTGCCATCAGTTACTTCGGCGGCAGCTCCTATAATTCACCCCTCCACTTT
d_call: TRBD2; v_call: TRBV12-3/TRBV12-4; j_call: TRBJ2-5; clone_size: many; cdr3_aa: CASSGPLAGVQETQYF; cdr3_nt: TGTGCCAGCAGCGGTCCACTAGCGGGGGTCCAAGAGACCCAGTACTTC
d_call: -; v_call: TRBV5-1; j_call: TRBJ1-3; clone_size: few; cdr3_aa: CASSLRGRAGNTIYF; cdr3_nt: TGCGCCAGCAGCTTGAGGGGCAGGGCTGGAAACACCATATATTTT
d_call: -; v_call: TRBV15; j_call: TRBJ2-7; clone_size: many; cdr3_aa: CATSRDDSVSYEQYF; cdr3_nt: TGTGCCACCAGCAGAGATGATAGCGTCTCCTACGAGCAGTACTTC
d_call: -; v_call: TRBV12-3/TRBV12-4; j_call: TRBJ1-5; clone_size: -; cdr3_aa: CASSFGYRGNQPQHF; cdr3_nt: TGTGCCAGCAGTTTTGGGTACAGAGGAAATCAGCCCCAGCATTTT
d_call: TRBD1; v_call: TRBV19; j_call: TRBJ2-2; clone_size: -; cdr3_aa: CAPRPGGPGELFF; cdr3_nt: TGTGCCCCTAGGCCAGGGGGCCCCGGGGAGCTGTTTTTT
d_call: -; v_call: TRBV7-9; j_call: TRBJ1-6; clone_size: -; cdr3_aa: CASRGGDSPLHF; cdr3_nt: TGTGCCAGTCGGGGGGGGGATTCACCCCTCCACTTT
d_call: -; v_call: TRBV4-3; j_call: TRBJ1-3; clone_size: few; cdr3_aa: CASSQELGYLTGNTIYF; cdr3_nt: TGCGCCAGCAGCCAAGAACTAGGGTACCTAACTGGAAACACCATATATTTT
d_call: -; v_call: TRBV6-5; j_call: TRBJ1-2; clone_size: few; cdr3_aa: CASSYSISGGFYGYTF; cdr3_nt: TGTGCCAGCAGTTACTCAATCTCGGGGGGATTCTATGGCTACACCTTC
d_call: TRBD1; v_call: TRBV2; j_call: TRBJ1-4; clone_size: once; cdr3_aa: CASGEAHKGQGLLSVEKLFF; cdr3_nt: TGTGCCAGCGGTGAAGCGCACAAGGGACAGGGTCTATTGAGTGTAGAAAAACTGTTTTTT
d_call: TRBD2; v_call: TRBV2; j_call: TRBJ2-1; clone_size: -; cdr3_aa: CASKKGTSYNEQFF; cdr3_nt: TGTGCCAGCAAAAAGGGGACTAGCTACAATGAGCAGTTCTTC
d_call: TRBD2; v_call: TRBV7-8; j_call: TRBJ2-7; clone_size: -; cdr3_aa: CASSKAGSWNNEQYF; cdr3_nt: TGTGCCAGCAGCAAAGCGGGGTCATGGAACAATGAGCAGTACTTC
d_call: -; v_call: TRBV12-3/TRBV12-4; j_call: TRBJ2-2; clone_size: many; cdr3_aa: CASSFRQSGELFF; cdr3_nt: TGTGCCAGCAGTTTTCGGCAGTCCGGGGAGCTGTTTTTT
d_call: TRBD2; v_call: TRBV6-6; j_call: TRBJ2-7; clone_size: once; cdr3_aa: CASSLSAGLAGSYEQYF; cdr3_nt: TGTGCCAGCAGTTTATCCGCGGGACTAGCGGGCTCCTACGAGCAGTACTTC
d_call: -; v_call: TRBV9; j_call: TRBJ2-7; clone_size: -; cdr3_aa: CASSATTGGRAYEQYF; cdr3_nt: TGTGCCAGCAGCGCTACAACAGGGGGGAGGGCCTACGAGCAGTACTTC
d_call: TRBD1; v_call: TRBV5-1; j_call: TRBJ1-1; clone_size: few; cdr3_aa: CASYRQGGTEAFF; cdr3_nt: TGCGCCAGCTATAGACAGGGAGGTACTGAAGCTTTCTTT